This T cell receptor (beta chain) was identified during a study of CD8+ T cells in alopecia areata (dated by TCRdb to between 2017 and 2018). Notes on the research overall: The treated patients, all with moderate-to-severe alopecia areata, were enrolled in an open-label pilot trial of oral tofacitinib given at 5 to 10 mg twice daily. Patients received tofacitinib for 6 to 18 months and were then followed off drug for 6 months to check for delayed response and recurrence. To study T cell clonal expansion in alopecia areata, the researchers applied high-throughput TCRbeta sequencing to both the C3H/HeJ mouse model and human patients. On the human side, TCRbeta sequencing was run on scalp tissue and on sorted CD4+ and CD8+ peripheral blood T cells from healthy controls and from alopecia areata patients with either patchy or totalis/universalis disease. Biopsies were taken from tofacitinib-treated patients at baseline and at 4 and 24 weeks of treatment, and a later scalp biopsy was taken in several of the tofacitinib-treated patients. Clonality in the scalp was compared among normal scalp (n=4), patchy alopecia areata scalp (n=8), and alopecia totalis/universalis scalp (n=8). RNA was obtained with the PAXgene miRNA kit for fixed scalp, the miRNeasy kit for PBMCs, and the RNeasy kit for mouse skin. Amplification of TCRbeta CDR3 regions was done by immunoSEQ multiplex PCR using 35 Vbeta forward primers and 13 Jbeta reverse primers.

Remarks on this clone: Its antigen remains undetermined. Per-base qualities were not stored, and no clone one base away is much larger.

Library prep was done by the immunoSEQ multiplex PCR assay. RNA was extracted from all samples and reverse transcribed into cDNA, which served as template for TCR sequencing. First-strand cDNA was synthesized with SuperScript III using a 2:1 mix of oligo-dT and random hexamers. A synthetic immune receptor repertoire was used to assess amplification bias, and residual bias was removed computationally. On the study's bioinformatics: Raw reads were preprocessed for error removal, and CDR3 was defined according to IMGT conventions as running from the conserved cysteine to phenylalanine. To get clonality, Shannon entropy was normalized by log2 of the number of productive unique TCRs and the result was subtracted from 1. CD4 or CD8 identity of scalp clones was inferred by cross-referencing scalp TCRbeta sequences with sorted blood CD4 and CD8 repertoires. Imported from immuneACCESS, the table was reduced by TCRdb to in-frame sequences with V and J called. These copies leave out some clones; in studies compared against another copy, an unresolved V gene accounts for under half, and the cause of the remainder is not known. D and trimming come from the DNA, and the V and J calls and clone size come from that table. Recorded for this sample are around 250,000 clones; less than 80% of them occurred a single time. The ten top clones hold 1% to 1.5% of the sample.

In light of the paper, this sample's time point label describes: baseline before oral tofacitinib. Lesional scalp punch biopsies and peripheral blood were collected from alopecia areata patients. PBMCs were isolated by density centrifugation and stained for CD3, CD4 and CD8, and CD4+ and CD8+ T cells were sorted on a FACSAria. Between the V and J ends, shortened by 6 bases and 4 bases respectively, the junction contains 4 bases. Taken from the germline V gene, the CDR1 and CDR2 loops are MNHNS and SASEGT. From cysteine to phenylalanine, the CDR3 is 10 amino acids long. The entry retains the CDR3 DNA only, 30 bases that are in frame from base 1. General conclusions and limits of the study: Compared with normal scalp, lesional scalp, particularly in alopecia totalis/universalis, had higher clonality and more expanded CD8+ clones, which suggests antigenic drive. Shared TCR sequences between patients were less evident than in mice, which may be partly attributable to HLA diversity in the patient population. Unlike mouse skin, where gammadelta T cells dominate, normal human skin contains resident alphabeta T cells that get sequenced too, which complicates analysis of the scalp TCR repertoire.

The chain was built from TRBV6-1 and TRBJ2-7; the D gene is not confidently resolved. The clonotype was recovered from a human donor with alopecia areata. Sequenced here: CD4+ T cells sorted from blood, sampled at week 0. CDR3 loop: CASRSYEQYF. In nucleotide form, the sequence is TGTGCCAGCAGGTCTTACGAGCAGTACTTC.